This is a list of T cell receptor beta chains from one sample in a study of PD-L1 blockade in urothelial cancer. The method was immunoSEQ multiplex PCR; TCRdb's version includes in-frame clones alone and lacks a portion of them. The sample includes about 88,000 clones, more than 90% of them seen just once. Sequencing used PBMCs, obtained around atezolizumab (anti-PD-L1) treatment. The receptors come from a man in his 60s with urothelial cancer. Each CDR3 is given with its conserved first and last residue. The D gene is left open where the match is weak. Clone size is shown for a subset of rows, as once, few, many or a class of expanded clone.

V gene	J gene	clone size	D gene	CDR3 protein	CDR3 DNA
TRBV7-2	TRBJ1-2	.	.	CASSLEPGTGYTF	TGTGCCAGCAGCTTAGAACCCGGGACAGGCTACACCTTC
TRBV6-5	TRBJ2-7	.	.	CASSLRTADYEQYF	TGTGCCAGCAGTTTAAGGACAGCAGACTACGAGCAGTACTTC
TRBV30	TRBJ2-2	.	.	CAWTSSGFGELFF	TGTGCCTGGACTAGTAGTGGCTTCGGGGAGCTGTTTTTT
TRBV7-2	TRBJ2-1	.	TRBD2	CASSLISGGADEQFF	TGTGCCAGCAGCTTAATCAGCGGGGGGGCGGATGAGCAGTTCTTC
TRBV9	TRBJ2-6	.	.	CASSVRTAGANVLTF	TGTGCCAGCAGCGTAAGAACAGCTGGGGCCAACGTCCTGACTTTC
TRBV18	TRBJ2-2	once	TRBD2	CASSPLSGLADTGELFF	TGTGCCAGCTCACCACTATCGGGACTAGCTGACACCGGGGAGCTGTTTTTT
TRBV1	TRBJ1-4	.	.	CTSSQTGGRPTNEKLFF	TGCACCAGCAGCCAAACAGGGGGCCGGCCAACTAATGAAAAACTGTTTTTT
TRBV5-6	TRBJ2-7	few	.	CASSLGSAYEQYF	TGTGCCAGCAGCTTGGGGTCAGCCTACGAGCAGTACTTC
TRBV7-8	TRBJ2-1	.	TRBD2	CASSLVRERGGMYNEQFF	TGTGCCAGCAGCTTAGTTCGAGAGCGGGGGGGCATGTACAATGAGCAGTTCTTC
TRBV5-1	TRBJ2-7	once	.	CASSLFAGARNEQYF	TGCGCCAGCAGCTTGTTCGCAGGGGCGAGGAACGAGCAGTACTTC
TRBV5-1	TRBJ2-1	.	TRBD2	CASSLGLAGPDEQFF	TGCGCCAGCAGCTTGGGGCTAGCGGGGCCCGATGAGCAGTTCTTC
TRBV5-1	TRBJ1-1	.	TRBD1	CASSLLYRGRITEAFF	TGCGCCAGCAGCTTGCTGTATAGGGGGCGAATCACTGAAGCTTTCTTT
TRBV5-6	TRBJ1-2	.	.	CASTRRTGGIYGYTF	TGTGCCAGCACCCGCCGTACGGGGGGCATTTATGGCTACACCTTC
TRBV7-2	TRBJ2-7	.	TRBD2	CASSPRLAGGPYEQYF	TGTGCCAGCAGCCCTCGACTAGCGGGGGGGCCCTACGAGCAGTACTTC
TRBV18	TRBJ2-7	.	TRBD1	CASSQPGQGTLSGEQYF	TGTGCCAGCTCACAACCGGGACAGGGCACCCTCTCGGGCGAGCAGTACTTC
TRBV2	TRBJ1-5	.	.	CASSEASSNQPQHF	TGTGCCAGCAGTGAAGCCAGTAGCAATCAGCCCCAGCATTTT
TRBV5-4	TRBJ2-5	.	TRBD1	CASSSGSAGTGVETQYF	TGTGCCAGCAGCTCGGGATCAGCCGGGACAGGGGTTGAGACCCAGTACTTC
TRBV29-1	TRBJ2-3	.	TRBD1	CSVEQGAGDTQYF	TGCAGCGTTGAACAGGGGGCAGGAGATACGCAGTATTTT
TRBV27	TRBJ1-2	few	TRBD1	CASSDGDRASNYGYTF	TGTGCCAGCAGCGACGGGGACAGGGCGAGTAACTATGGCTACACCTTC
TRBV19	TRBJ1-2	.	.	CASSMGTPNYGYTF	TGTGCCAGTAGTATGGGGACACCTAACTATGGCTACACCTTC
TRBV7-9	TRBJ2-7	.	.	CASSFLDRSYEQYF	TGTGCCAGCAGCTTCCTGGACAGATCCTACGAGCAGTACTTC
TRBV7-2	TRBJ2-5	.	.	CASSPQQETQYF	TGTGCCAGCAGCCCCCAGCAAGAGACCCAGTACTTC
TRBV21-1	TRBJ2-1	.	.	CASSRNGQRDYNEQFF	TGTGCCAGCAGCAGAAATGGCCAGCGGGACTACAATGAGCAGTTCTTC
TRBV19	TRBJ2-7	.	TRBD2	CAKPISGGVGYEQYF	TGTGCCAAACCTATTAGCGGGGGGGTTGGTTACGAGCAGTACTTC
TRBV28	TRBJ2-7	.	TRBD1	CASTQGFEQYF	TGTGCCAGCACACAGGGGTTCGAGCAGTACTTC
TRBV28	TRBJ1-5	few	TRBD1	CAIRPGTGDQPQHF	TGTGCCATCCGACCCGGGACAGGGGATCAGCCCCAGCATTTT
TRBV30	TRBJ1-4	.	TRBD1	CAWSEGQVSGKLFF	TGTGCCTGGAGTGAAGGACAGGTCTCGGGGAAACTGTTTTTT
TRBV5-1	TRBJ2-1	.	TRBD2	CASSPEGAGGIYNEQFF	TGCGCCAGCAGCCCCGAGGGAGCGGGGGGCATATACAATGAGCAGTTCTTC
TRBV10-3	TRBJ2-7	.	.	CAISETNEQYF	TGTGCCATCAGTGAGACAAACGAGCAGTACTTC
TRBV5-6	TRBJ1-2	.	TRBD1	CASSRSDRGRAYGYTF	TGTGCCAGCAGCCGGTCCGACAGGGGCCGGGCGTATGGCTACACCTTC
TRBV7-2	TRBJ1-2	few	TRBD1	CASSLYGQGVGYTF	TGTGCCAGCAGCTTATATGGGCAGGGGGTTGGCTACACCTTC
TRBV5-4	TRBJ1-6	.	TRBD1	CASSGTGGNNSPLHF	TGTGCCAGCAGCGGGACAGGGGGGAATAATTCACCCCTCCACTTT
TRBV6-1	TRBJ1-5	.	.	CASSEQVLEPQHF	TGTGCCAGCAGTGAACAGGTACTTGAGCCCCAGCATTTT
TRBV5-1	TRBJ1-2	few	TRBD1	CASSSGGDNGYTF	TGCGCCAGCAGCTCAGGGGGCGATAATGGCTACACCTTC
TRBV10-3	TRBJ2-5	.	.	CASSVRHTQETQYF	TGTGCCTCCTCCGTGCGGCACACCCAAGAGACCCAGTACTTC
TRBV5-1	TRBJ2-5	.	TRBD2	CASSRGLDGKWALETQYF	TGCGCCAGCAGCCGGGGACTAGATGGCAAGTGGGCCCTCGAGACCCAGTACTTC
TRBV6-6	TRBJ1-2	.	TRBD1	CASSDRQGAHGYTF	TGTGCCAGCAGTGACAGACAGGGGGCGCATGGCTACACCTTC
TRBV5-8	TRBJ1-1	.	TRBD1	CASSGWTGTEAFF	TGTGCCAGCAGCGGATGGACAGGTACTGAAGCTTTCTTT
TRBV6-1	TRBJ1-1	.	.	CASRLRTEAFF	TGTGCCAGCAGGTTGCGGACTGAAGCTTTCTTT
TRBV6-1	TRBJ1-2	.	.	CASTPSNGNYGYTF	TGTGCCAGCACCCCCTCAAACGGTAACTATGGCTACACCTTC
TRBV6-5	TRBJ2-2	once	.	CASSPPQTGELFF	TGTGCCAGCAGCCCACCCCAGACCGGGGAGCTGTTTTTT
TRBV4-2	TRBJ2-7	.	.	CASSQDSGSYEQYF	TGTGCCAGCAGCCAAGATTCAGGCTCCTACGAGCAGTACTTC